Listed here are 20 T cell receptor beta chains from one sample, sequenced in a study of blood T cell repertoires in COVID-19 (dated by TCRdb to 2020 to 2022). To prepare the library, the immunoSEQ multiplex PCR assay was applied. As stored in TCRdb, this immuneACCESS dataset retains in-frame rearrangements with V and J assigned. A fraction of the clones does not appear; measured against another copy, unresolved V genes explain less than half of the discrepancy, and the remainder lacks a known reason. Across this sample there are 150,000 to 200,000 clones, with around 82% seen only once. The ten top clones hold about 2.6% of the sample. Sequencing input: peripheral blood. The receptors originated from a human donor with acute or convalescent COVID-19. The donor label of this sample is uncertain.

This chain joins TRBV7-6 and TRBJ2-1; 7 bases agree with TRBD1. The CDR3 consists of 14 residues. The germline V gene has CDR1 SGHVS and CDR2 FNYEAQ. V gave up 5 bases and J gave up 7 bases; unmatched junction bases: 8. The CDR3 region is CASSRAGGWNEQFF. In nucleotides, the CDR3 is TGTGCCAGCAGCCGTGCAGGGGGATGGAATGAGCAGTTCTTC.

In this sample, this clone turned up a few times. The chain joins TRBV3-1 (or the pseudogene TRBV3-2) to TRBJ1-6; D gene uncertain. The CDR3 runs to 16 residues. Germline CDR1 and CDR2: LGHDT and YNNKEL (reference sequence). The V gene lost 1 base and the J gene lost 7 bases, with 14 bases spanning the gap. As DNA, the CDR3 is TGTGCCAGCAGCCAAGGGTCAGGTAAGTACAATTCACCCCTCCACTTT. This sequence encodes CASSQGSGKYNSPLHF.

The chain's CDR3 is CASSKTGVLNTEAFF. DNA of the CDR3: TGTGCCAGCAGTAAAACAGGGGTTCTGAACACTGAAGCTTTCTTT. The chain employs TRBV6-5 and TRBJ1-1, with 7 bases that match TRBD1. The CDR3 runs to 15 residues. CDR1 is MNHEY and CDR2 is SVGAGI in the germline V gene. The V and J ends lost 5 bases and 0 bases, in that order; junction bases with no gene match: 6.

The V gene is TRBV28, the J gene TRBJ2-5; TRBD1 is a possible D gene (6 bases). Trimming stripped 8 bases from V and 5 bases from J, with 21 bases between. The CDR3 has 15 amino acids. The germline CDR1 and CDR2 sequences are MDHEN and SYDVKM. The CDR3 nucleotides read TGTGCCAGCTCTCCTGGGGGCTTCGGCGGGGAGACCCAGTACTTC. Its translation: CASSPGGFGGETQYF.

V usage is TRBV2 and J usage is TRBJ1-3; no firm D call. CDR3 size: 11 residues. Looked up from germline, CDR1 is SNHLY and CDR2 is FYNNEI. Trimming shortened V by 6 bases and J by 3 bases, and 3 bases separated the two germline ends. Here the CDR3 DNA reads TGTGCCAGCAGCGTTGGAAACACCATATATTTT. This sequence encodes CASSVGNTIYF.

The CDR3 DNA follows: TGTGCCAGCAGTTTAGAGGTGGGGCACCTGACTTTC. Its translation is CASSLEVGHLTF. The chain carries TRBV12-3 or TRBV12-4 and TRBJ2-6; D is possibly TRBD1 (5 bases). Trimming stripped 1 base from V and 15 bases from J, with 10 bases between. The CDR3 extends over 12 amino acids.

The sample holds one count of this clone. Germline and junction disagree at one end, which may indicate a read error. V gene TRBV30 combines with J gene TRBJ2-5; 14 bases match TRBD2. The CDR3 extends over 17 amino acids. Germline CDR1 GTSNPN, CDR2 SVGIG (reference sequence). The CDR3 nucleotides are TGTGCCTGGTGTGTCGGGGGGACTAGCGGGGGTGTAGAGACCCAGTACTTC. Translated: CAWCVGGTSGGVETQYF. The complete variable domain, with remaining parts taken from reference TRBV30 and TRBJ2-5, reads SQTIHQWPATLVQPVGSPLSLECTVEGTSNPNLYWYRQAAGRGLQLLFYSVGIGQISSEVPQNLSASRPQDRQFILSSKKLLLSDSGFYLCAWCVGGTSGGVETQYFGPGTRLLVL.

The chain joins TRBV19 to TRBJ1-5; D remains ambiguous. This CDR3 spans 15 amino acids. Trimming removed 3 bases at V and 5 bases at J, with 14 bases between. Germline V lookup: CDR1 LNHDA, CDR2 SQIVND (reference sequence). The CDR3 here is CASSMGSGTDQPQHF. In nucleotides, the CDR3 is TGTGCCAGTAGTATGGGGAGCGGAACAGATCAGCCCCAGCATTTT.

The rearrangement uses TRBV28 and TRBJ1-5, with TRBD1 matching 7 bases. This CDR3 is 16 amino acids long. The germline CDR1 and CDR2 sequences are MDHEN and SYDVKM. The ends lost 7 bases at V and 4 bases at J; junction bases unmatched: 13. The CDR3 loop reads CASTRAGGTSNQPQHF. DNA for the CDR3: TGTGCCAGCACCAGGGCAGGGGGAACTTCTAATCAGCCCCAGCATTTT.

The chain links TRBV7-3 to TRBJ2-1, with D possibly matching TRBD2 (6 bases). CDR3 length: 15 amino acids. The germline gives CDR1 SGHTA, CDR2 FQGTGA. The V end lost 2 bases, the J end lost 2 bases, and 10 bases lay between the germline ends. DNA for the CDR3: TGTGCCAGCAGCTTACTCGCGGGACCCTACAATGAGCAGTTCTTC. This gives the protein CASSLLAGPYNEQFF.

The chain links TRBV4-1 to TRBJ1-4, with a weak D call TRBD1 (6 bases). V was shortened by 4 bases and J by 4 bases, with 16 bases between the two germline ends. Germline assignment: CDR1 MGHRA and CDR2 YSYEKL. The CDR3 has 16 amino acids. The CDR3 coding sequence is TGCGCCAGCAGCCCGTTGGACAGAGAAAGTAATGAAAAACTGTTTTTT. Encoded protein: CASSPLDRESNEKLFF.

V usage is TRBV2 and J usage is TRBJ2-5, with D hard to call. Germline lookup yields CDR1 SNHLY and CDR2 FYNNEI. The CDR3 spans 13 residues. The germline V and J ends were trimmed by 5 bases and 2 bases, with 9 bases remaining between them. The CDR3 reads CASSLGYQETQYF. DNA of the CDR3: TGTGCCAGCAGTCTGGGCTATCAAGAGACCCAGTACTTC.

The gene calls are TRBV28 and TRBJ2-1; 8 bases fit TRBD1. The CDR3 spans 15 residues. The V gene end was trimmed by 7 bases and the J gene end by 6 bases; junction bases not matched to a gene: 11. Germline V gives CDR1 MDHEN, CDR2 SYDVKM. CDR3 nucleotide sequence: TGTGCCAGCACCTTGGGCAGGGGGCTAAGCAATGAGCAGTTCTTC. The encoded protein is CASTLGRGLSNEQFF.

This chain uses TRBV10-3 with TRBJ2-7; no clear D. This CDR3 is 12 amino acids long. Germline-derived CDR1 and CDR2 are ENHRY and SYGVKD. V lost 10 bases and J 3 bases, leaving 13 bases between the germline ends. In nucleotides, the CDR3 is TGTGCCAGCCTAGGAAACGGCTACGAGCAGTACTTC. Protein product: CASLGNGYEQYF.

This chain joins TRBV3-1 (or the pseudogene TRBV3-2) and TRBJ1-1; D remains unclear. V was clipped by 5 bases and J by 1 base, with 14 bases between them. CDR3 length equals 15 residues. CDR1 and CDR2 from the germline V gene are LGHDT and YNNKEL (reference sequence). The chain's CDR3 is CASSSWPSSNTEAFF. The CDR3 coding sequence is TGTGCCAGCAGCTCTTGGCCTTCCTCGAACACTGAAGCTTTCTTT.

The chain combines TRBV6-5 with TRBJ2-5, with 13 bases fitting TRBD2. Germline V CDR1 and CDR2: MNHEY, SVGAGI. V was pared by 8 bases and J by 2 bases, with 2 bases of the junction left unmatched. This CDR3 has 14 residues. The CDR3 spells CASGTSGVQETQYF. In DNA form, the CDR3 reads TGTGCCAGCGGGACTAGCGGGGTACAAGAGACCCAGTACTTC.

Here the CDR3 reads CASSQDRPLDLGGKNIQYF. Written as DNA, the CDR3 is TGTGCCAGCAGCCAAGATCGCCCACTAGATCTGGGGGGCAAAAACATTCAGTACTTC. V and J are TRBV3-1 (or the pseudogene TRBV3-2) and TRBJ2-4; TRBD2 might be the D (6 bases). Germline CDR1 and CDR2: LGHDT and YNNKEL (reference sequence). V was clipped by 0 bases and J by 3 bases, with 21 bases between them. The CDR3 is 19 amino acids.

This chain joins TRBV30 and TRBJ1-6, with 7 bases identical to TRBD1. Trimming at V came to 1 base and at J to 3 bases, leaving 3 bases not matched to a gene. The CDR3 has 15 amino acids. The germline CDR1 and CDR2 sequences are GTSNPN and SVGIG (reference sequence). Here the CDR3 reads CAWSEGQLYNSPLHF. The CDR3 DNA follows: TGTGCCTGGAGTGAGGGACAGCTCTATAATTCACCCCTCCACTTT.

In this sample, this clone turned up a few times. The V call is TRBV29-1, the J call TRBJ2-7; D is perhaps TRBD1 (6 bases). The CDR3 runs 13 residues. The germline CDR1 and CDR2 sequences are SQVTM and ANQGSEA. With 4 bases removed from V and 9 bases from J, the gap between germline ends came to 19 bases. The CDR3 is CSVGPHGQMGQYF. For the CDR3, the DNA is TGCAGCGTTGGCCCCCACGGACAGATGGGGCAGTACTTC.

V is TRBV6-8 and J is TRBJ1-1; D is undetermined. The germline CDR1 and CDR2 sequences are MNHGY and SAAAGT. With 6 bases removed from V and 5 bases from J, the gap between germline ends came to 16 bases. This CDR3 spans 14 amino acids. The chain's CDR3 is CASSSGRDGTEAFF. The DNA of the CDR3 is TGTGCCAGCAGCTCCGGACGGGATGGGACTGAAGCTTTCTTT.